This T cell receptor beta chain stems from a study of monozygotic twins with inflammatory bowel disease. Both the TCRalpha cDNA and the TCRbeta cDNA were taken through two nested PCRs, lasting approximately 16 and 9 cycles. After re-calling the 5' RACE reads, TCRdb lists one entry per CDR3 protein, DNA absent. Its table records over 150,000 distinct CDR3 sequences. The sequence derives from a human donor with ulcerative colitis or Crohn's disease, or a healthy co-twin of an affected twin (not recorded which). Sequencing was performed on blood.

CDR3 protein: CASSLRGGGADTQYF. The gene calls are TRBV7-9 and TRBJ2-3; TCRdb's D call, TRBD1, is unchecked because there is no DNA. Germline V gives CDR1 SEHNR, CDR2 FQNEAQ (reference sequence). The CDR3 covers 15 residues.